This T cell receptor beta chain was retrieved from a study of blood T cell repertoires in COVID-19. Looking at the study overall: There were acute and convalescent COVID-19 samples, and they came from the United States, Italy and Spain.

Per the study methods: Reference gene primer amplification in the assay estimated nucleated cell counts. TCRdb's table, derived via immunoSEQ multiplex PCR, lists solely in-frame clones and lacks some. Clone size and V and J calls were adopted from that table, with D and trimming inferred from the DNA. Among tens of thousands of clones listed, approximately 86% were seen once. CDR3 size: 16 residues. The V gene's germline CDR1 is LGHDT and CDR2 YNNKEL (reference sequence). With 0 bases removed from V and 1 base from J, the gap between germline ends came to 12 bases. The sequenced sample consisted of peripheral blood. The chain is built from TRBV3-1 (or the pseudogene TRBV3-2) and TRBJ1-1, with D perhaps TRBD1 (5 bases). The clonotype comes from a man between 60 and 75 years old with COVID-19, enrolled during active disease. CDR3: CASSQDRNTGNTEAFF. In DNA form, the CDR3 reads TGTGCCAGCAGCCAAGATCGGAACACAGGGAACACTGAAGCTTTCTTT.